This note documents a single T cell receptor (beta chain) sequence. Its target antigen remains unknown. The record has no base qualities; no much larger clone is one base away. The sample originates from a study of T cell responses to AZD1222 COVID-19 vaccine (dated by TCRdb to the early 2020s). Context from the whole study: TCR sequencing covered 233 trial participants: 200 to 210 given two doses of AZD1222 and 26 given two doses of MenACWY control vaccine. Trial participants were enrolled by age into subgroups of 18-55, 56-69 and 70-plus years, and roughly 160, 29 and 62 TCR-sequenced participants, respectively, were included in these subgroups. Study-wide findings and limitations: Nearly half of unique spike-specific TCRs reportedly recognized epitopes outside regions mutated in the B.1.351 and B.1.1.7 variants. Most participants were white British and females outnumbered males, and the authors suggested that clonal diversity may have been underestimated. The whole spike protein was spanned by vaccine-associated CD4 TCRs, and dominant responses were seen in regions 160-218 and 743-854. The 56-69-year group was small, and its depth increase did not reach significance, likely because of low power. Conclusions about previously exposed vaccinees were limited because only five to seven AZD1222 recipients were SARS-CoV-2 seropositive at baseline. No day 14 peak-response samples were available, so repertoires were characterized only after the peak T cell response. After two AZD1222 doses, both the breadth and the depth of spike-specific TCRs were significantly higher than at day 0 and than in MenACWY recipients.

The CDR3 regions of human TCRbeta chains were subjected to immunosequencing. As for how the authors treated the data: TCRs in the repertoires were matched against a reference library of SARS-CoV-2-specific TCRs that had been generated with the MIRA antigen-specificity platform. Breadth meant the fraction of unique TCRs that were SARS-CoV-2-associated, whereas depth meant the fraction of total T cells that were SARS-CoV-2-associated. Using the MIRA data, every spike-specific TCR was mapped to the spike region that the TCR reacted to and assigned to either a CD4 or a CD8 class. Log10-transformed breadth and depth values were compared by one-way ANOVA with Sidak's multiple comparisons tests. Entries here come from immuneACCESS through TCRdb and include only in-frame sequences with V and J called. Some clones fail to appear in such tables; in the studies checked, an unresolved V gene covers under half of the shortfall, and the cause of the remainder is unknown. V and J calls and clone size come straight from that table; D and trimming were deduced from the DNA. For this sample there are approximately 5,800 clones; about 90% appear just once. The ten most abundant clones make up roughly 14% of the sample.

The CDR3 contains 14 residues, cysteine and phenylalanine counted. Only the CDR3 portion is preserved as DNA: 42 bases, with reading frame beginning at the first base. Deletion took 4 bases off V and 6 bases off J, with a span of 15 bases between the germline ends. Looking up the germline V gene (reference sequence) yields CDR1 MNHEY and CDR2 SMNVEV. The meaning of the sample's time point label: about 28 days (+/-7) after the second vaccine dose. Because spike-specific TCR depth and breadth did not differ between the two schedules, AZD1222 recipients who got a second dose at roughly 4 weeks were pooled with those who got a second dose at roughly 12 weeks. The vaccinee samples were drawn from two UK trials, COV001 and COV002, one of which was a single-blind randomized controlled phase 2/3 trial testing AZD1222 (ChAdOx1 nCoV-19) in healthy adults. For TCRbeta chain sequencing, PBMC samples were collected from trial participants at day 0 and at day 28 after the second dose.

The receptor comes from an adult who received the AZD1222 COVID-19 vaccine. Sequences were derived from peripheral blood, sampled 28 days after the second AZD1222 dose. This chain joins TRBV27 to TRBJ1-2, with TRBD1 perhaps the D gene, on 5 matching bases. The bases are TGTGCCAGCAGTTCCTCCCGGGACGTAGATGGCTACACCTTC. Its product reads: CASSSSRDVDGYTF.